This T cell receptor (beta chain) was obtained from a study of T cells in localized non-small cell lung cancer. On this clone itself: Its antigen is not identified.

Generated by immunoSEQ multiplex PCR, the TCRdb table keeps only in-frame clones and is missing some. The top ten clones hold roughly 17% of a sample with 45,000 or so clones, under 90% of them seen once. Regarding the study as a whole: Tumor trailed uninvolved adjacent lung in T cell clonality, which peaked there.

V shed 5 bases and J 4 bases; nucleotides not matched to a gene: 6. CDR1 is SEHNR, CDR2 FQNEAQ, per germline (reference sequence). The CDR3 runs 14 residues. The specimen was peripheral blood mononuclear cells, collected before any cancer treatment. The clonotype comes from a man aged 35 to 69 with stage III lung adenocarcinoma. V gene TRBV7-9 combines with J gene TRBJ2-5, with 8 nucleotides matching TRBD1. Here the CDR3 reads CASSPGTGAETQYF. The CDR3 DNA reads TGTGCCAGCAGCCCCGGGACAGGAGCAGAGACCCAGTACTTC.